The source of this T cell receptor beta chain is a study of blood T cell repertoires in COVID-19. About the study: COVID-19 samples collected from the United States, Italy and Spain covered acute and convalescent phases.

Germline-derived CDR1 and CDR2 are SNHLY and FYNNEI. V shed 6 bases and J 0 bases; nucleotides not matched to a gene: 5. This CDR3 is 16 amino acids long. The assay was immunoSEQ multiplex PCR, and TCRdb's table has in-frame clones only and misses some. This sample has roughly 170,000 clones, with 70% to 90% found just once. The specimen sequenced was peripheral blood. The source of this sequence is a woman between 45 and 60 years old with COVID-19, enrolled during active disease. The chain is built from TRBV2 and TRBJ2-1, with 10 bases fitting TRBD1. CDR3 sequence: CASRRTGGSSYNEQFF. CDR3 nucleotides: TGTGCCAGCAGACGGACAGGGGGAAGCTCCTACAATGAGCAGTTCTTC.